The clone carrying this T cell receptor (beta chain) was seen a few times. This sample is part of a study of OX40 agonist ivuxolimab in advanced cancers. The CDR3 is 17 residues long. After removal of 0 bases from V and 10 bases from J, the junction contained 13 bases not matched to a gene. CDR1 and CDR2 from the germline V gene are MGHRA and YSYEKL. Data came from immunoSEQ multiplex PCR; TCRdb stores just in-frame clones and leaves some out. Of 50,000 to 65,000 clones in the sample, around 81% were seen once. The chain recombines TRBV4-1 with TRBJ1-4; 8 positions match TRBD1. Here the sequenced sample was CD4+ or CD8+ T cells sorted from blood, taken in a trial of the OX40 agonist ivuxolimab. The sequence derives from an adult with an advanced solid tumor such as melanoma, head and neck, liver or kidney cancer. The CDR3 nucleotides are TGCGCCAGCAGCCAAGATCTGAATGGAGCACAGGGGGGAAAACTGTTTTTT. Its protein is CASSQDLNGAQGGKLFF.